The entry that follows covers one T cell receptor (beta chain) sequence. Its specificity is not known. The CDR3 runs 15 residues. CDR1 is ENHRY, CDR2 SYGVKD, per germline. V lost 3 bases and J lost 3, with 14 bases in between. The data are from a study of cytomegalovirus exposure and HLA in healthy donors. Findings and caveats of the study: A later analysis, which compared TCR beta chains of equal frequency, found the HLA-associated ones more clonally expanded. The study designated 150 to 200 TCR beta chains cytomegalovirus-associated. When analyzed later, the rates of TCR association showed variation by HLA locus, with DRB1 the most and HLA-C the fewest.

It was healthy bone marrow donors who served as donors. The PCR employed 60 Vbeta primers together with 13 Jbeta primers. Profiling relied on immunoSEQ multiplex PCR, and the TCRdb table lists in-frame clones only, not all of them. The data include about 78,000 clones; the top ten clones carry around 7.2%. What was sequenced was PBMCs. The sequence derives from a female donor in good health and CMV-seropositive. The rearrangement joins TRBV10-3 to TRBJ1-1, with D tentatively TRBD1 (5 bases). CDR3 bases: TGTGCCATCAGTGATTGGGAGGGGAGTTACACTGAAGCTTTCTTT. Translation: CAISDWEGSYTEAFF.